The 11 T cell receptor beta chains below were found in one sample sequenced in a study of vaccination effects on CD4 cells after COVID-19. This table comes from immunoSEQ multiplex PCR, and its TCRdb copy is limited to in-frame clones, with some not included. The sample shows about 72,000 clones, approximately 82% of them seen only once. Which antigens these TCRs recognize remains unknown. In the ViraFEST assay, antigen-specific CD4+ clonotypes were identified by expansion after peptide-pool stimulation. CD4+ T cell isolation took place after less than 13 days of culture. All participants had two doses of either the BNT162b2 or mRNA-1273 vaccine. The sample was CD4+ T cells from PBMCs cultured with HCoV-229E spike peptides, taken after COVID-19 vaccination. These receptors were obtained from a human donor who received a COVID-19 vaccine.

The V and J genes are TRBV27 and TRBJ1-1; D is perhaps TRBD1 (5 bases). V shed 5 bases and J shed 0 bases, with 19 bases lying between them. The CDR3 contains 17 residues. Germline V gene lookup returns CDR1 MNHEY and CDR2 SMNVEV (reference sequence). The chain's CDR3 is CASSLRAGWGMNTEAFF. The CDR3 bases are TGTGCCAGCAGTCTAAGGGCGGGATGGGGCATGAACACTGAAGCTTTCTTT.

V gene TRBV29-1 combines with J gene TRBJ1-2; D not certain. Trimming pared 6 bases from V and 5 bases from J, leaving 10 bases between. CDR3 length: 11 amino acids. CDR1 is SQVTM and CDR2 is ANQGSEA in the germline V gene. DNA of the CDR3: TGCAGCGTGGGCGGGTTTTATGGCTACACCTTC. As protein: CSVGGFYGYTF.

The chain is built from TRBV10-1 and TRBJ1-1, with TRBD1 identical over 7 bases. This CDR3 is 13 amino acids long. Germline V gene lookup returns CDR1 WNHNN and CDR2 SYGVQD (reference sequence). With 9 bases clipped from V and 1 base from J, the junction kept 5 bases outside the gene matches. The DNA of the CDR3 is TGCGCCAGTAAGGGACAGACGAACACTGAAGCTTTCTTT. As protein: CASKGQTNTEAFF.

The genes are TRBV9 and TRBJ2-2; D might be TRBD1 or TRBD2, each matching 5 bases. The CDR3 loop spans 15 amino acids. V lost 0 bases to trimming and J lost 5 bases, with 11 bases between them. CDR1 is SGDLS, CDR2 YYNGEE, per germline. Here the CDR3 reads CASSVGEGPTGELFF. The CDR3 nucleotides read TGTGCCAGCAGCGTAGGAGAGGGACCGACCGGGGAGCTGTTTTTT.

Only a few counts were recorded for this clone. This chain joins TRBV5-1 and TRBJ2-7, with 8 positions matching TRBD1. Losses at the gene ends were 4 bases for V and 1 base for J; bases not matched to a gene: 7. The CDR3 consists of 15 residues. The germline gives CDR1 SGHRS, CDR2 YFSETQ. CDR3 region: CASSRPGGYSYEQYV. Here the CDR3 DNA reads TGCGCCAGCAGCCGTCCAGGGGGCTATTCCTACGAGCAGTACGTC.

The chain has TRBV5-1 and TRBJ2-2; D is uncertain. CDR1 is SGHRS, CDR2 YFSETQ, per germline. V lost 3 bases and J 2 bases, leaving 14 bases between the germline ends. CDR3 length: 16 residues. CDR3 nucleotides: TGCGCCAGCAGCTCACTCCCGCGAGGAAACACCGGGGAGCTGTTTTTT. It is translated as CASSSLPRGNTGELFF.

The V call is TRBV19, the J call TRBJ1-2; 9 bases align to TRBD1. Losses at the gene ends were 5 bases for V and 4 bases for J; bases not matched to a gene: 8. The CDR3 totals 15 residues. In germline, CDR1 is LNHDA, CDR2 SQIVND (reference sequence). This chain's CDR3 is CASSLPGQGLYGYTF. The CDR3 coding sequence is TGTGCCAGTAGTCTGCCGGGACAGGGCCTCTATGGCTACACCTTC.

This clone has just a few counts. The CDR3 here is CASSDRQGGEQYV. CDR3 nucleotide sequence: TGCGCCAGCAGTGACCGACAGGGTGGCGAGCAGTACGTC. This chain connects TRBV10-1 to TRBJ2-7, with TRBD1 identical over 7 bases. Germline-derived CDR1 and CDR2 are WNHNN and SYGVQD (reference sequence). This CDR3 has 13 residues. V lost 3 bases, J lost 6 bases, and 5 bases stayed unmatched.

The V gene is TRBV2, the J gene TRBJ2-7; D is ambiguous. This CDR3 comprises 16 residues. The V gene lost 2 bases and the J gene lost 6 bases, with 20 bases spanning the gap. CDR1 SNHLY and CDR2 FYNNEI come from the germline V gene. In DNA form, the CDR3 reads TGTGCCAGCAGTGAAACAACACGGCCAAGGAAGGGCGAGCAGTACGTC. It encodes CASSETTRPRKGEQYV.

V gene TRBV19 combines with J gene TRBJ1-3, with a tentative D call TRBD1 (5 bases). V lost 8 bases to trimming and J lost 8 bases, with 19 bases between them. CDR1 LNHDA and CDR2 SQIVND come from the germline V gene (reference sequence). This CDR3 comprises 14 residues. In DNA, the CDR3 is TGTGCCAGTTCCACTGGGGCAGGCGCGGACACCATATATTTT. It is translated as CASSTGAGADTIYF.

This clone has a single count. The rearrangement links TRBV2 to TRBJ2-1; 8 bases line up with TRBD2. This CDR3 is 13 amino acids long. V lost 7 bases, J lost 7 bases, and 6 bases stayed unmatched. Germline values: CDR1 SNHLY, CDR2 FYNNEI. The CDR3 sequence: CASMATSVNEQFF. For the CDR3, the DNA is TGTGCCAGCATGGCGACTAGCGTAAATGAGCAGTTCTTC.